Following are 5 T cell receptor beta chains from one sample sequenced in a study of T cells after yellow fever vaccination. Each CDR3 protein is one row after TCRdb ran MiXCR on the 5' RACE reads. This table has 42,000 or so distinct CDR3 sequences, 6.5% to 8.5% appearing once. The sequencing here drew on CD8+ T cells not binding an NS4B(214-222) dextramer, sorted from PBMCs, taken 45 days after the yellow fever booster vaccination. The receptors come from a man younger than 40 who received the YFV17D yellow fever vaccine.

This clonotype was observed a handful of times. The V gene is TRBV12-3 or TRBV12-4, the J gene TRBJ1-1; D not certain. This CDR3 contains 14 residues. V was clipped by 0 bases and J by 4 bases, with 9 bases between them. The CDR3 is CASSLAGGGTEAFF. CDR3 sequence (DNA): TGTGCCAGCAGTTTAGCGGGTGGCGGCACTGAAGCTTTCTTT.

This clonotype was counted many times. The V gene is TRBV11-2, the J gene TRBJ1-1; the match to TRBD1 covers 7 bases. The CDR3 has 13 residues. Germline assignment: CDR1 SGHAT and CDR2 FQNNGV. Trimming took 5 bases from V and 7 from J; bases not matched to a gene: 7. CDR3: CASSLGQRLEAFF. CDR3 nucleotide sequence: TGTGCCAGCAGCCTGGGACAGCGCCTTGAAGCTTTCTTT.

This clonotype was found many times. The chain carries TRBV15 and TRBJ2-4; no definite D call. Per the germline V gene, CDR1 is LNHNV and CDR2 is YYDKDF (reference sequence). The CDR3 has 17 amino acids. Between the trimmed V and J ends, which lost 4 bases and 2 bases, there was a span of 18 bases. CDR3 sequence: CATSTEHVIGPKNIQYF. CDR3 DNA sequence: TGTGCCACCAGCACCGAGCATGTGATAGGGCCCAAAAACATTCAGTACTTC.

This clonotype was picked up many times. This rearrangement joins TRBV13 to TRBJ2-5; no clear D. The CDR3 is 15 residues long. The V end lost 0 bases, the J end lost 2 bases, and 10 bases lay between the germline ends. The germline V gene has CDR1 PRHDT and CDR2 FYEKMQ (reference sequence). CDR3: CASSLGTPEQETQYF. For the CDR3, the DNA is TGTGCCAGCAGCTTAGGGACCCCAGAACAAGAGACCCAGTACTTC.

This clonotype occurred a few times. V is TRBV5-1 and J is TRBJ1-1; no reliable D call. This CDR3 contains 16 residues. With 6 bases removed from V and 0 bases from J, the gap between germline ends came to 18 bases. Per the germline V gene, CDR1 is SGHRS and CDR2 is YFSETQ. CDR3: CASTPTPQGMNTEAFF. The CDR3 DNA reads as TGCGCCAGCACACCCACCCCCCAAGGGATGAACACTGAAGCTTTCTTT.